The rows below give T cell receptor beta chains drawn from one sample of a study of blood T cell repertoires in COVID-19. Only in-frame clones appear in the TCRdb table, and some are missing; sequencing was by immunoSEQ multiplex PCR. The sample lists some 40,000 clones, around 84% occurring once. The source material was peripheral blood. The receptors were gathered from a man aged 50-60 years with active or convalescent COVID-19. CDR3s include the opening cysteine and the closing phenylalanine or tryptophan. The D gene is left open where the match is weak. Clone size is not always given. Where it is, it says once, few, many or a class for expanded clones.

>TRBV5-1|.|TRBD2|TRBJ2-1
TGCGCCAGCAGCGGTGCTAGCGGGGGGGCGTACAATGAGCAGTTCTTC
CASSGASGGAYNEQFF
>TRBV11-2|.|.|TRBJ2-7
TGTGCCAGCAGCTTAGATCTTGGGAGCAGGAGTCCCTACTACGAGCAGTACTTC
CASSLDLGSRSPYYEQYF
>TRBV14|.|.|TRBJ1-4
TGTGCCAGCAGCGACATAATGTCGACAGGAACTAATGAAAAACTGTTTTTT
CASSDIMSTGTNEKLFF
>TRBV6-5|.|TRBD1|TRBJ1-1
TGTGCCAGCAGTTACTTATCCAGGGGGGTAACTGAAGCTTTCTTT
CASSYLSRGVTEAFF
>TRBV30|.|.|TRBJ1-3
TGTGCCTGGAGTTTCGAGGGCTTGAGCTCTGGAAACACCATATATTTT
CAWSFEGLSSGNTIYF
>TRBV7-2|.|TRBD2|TRBJ2-1
TGTGCCAGCAGCTTAAGGCGGGGGGCCGGAAACAATGAGCAGTTCTTC
CASSLRRGAGNNEQFF
>TRBV7-8|.|.|TRBJ1-2
TGTGCCAGCAGCGAGAGAAGGGGGTACCTCTATGGCTACACCTTC
CASSERRGYLYGYTF
>TRBV5-6|.|.|TRBJ1-1
TGTGCCAGCAGCTTGGGTAGGCAGGGGCGAGGTGAAGCTTTCTTT
CASSLGRQGRGEAFF
>TRBV7-2|.|TRBD2|TRBJ2-2
TGTGCCAGCAGCTCTCACACAGCGGGGGTCACCGGGGAGCTGTTTTTT
CASSSHTAGVTGELFF
>TRBV18|.|.|TRBJ2-2
TGTGCCAGCTCACCACGAGCCGCAGGGGACACCGGGGAGCTGTTTTTT
CASSPRAAGDTGELFF
>TRBV7-8|.|.|TRBJ1-6
TGTGCCAGCAGCTTAATAGTGTGGACAGCGACCTCCTATAATTCACCCCTCCACTTT
CASSLIVWTATSYNSPLHF
>TRBV5-6|.|.|TRBJ1-5
TGTGCCAGCAGCTTGGCCGGAGGAGATCAGCCCCAGCATTTT
CASSLAGGDQPQHF
>TRBV4-1|.|TRBD2|TRBJ2-5
TGCGCCAGCAGCCAGGGACTAGCGGGGGCCCAAGAGACCCAGTACTTC
CASSQGLAGAQETQYF
>TRBV27|.|.|TRBJ2-1
TGTGCCAGCAGTTTAGAGGTAGGAAGTGAGCAGTTCTTC
CASSLEVGSEQFF
>TRBV4-1|.|TRBD1|TRBJ1-3
TGCGCCAGCAGCCAACAGGACAGGGCTGGAAACACCATATATTTT
CASSQQDRAGNTIYF
>TRBV6-4|once|.|TRBJ2-2
TGTGCCAGCAGTGACGATTATGGGGGGGCTCCTGCCGGGGAGCTGTTTTTT
CASSDDYGGAPAGELFF
>TRBV5-4|.|.|TRBJ1-1
TGTGCCAGCAGCGTAACAGGCACTGAAGCTTTCTTT
CASSVTGTEAFF
>TRBV6-4|.|.|TRBJ2-1
TGTGCCAGCAGTACGACCCACAGCTCCTACAATGAGCAGTTCTTC
CASSTTHSSYNEQFF
>TRBV15|.|.|TRBJ1-1
TGTGCCACCAGAGTTGTGGCGAACACTGAAGCTTTCTTT
CATRVVANTEAFF
>TRBV13|.|TRBD2|TRBJ2-5
TGTGCCAGCAGTTACTCGGGGGGACAAGAGACCCAGTACTTC
CASSYSGGQETQYF
>TRBV7-8|once|TRBD1|TRBJ2-4
TGTGCCAGCAGCTTAGCGCTTGCGTCGTGGACCGGGACAGGGGTAACGAACATTCAGTACTTC
CASSLALASWTGTGVTNIQYF
>TRBV5-6|.|.|TRBJ2-7
TGTGCCAGCAGCTTGGGCAGGTCCTACGAGCAGTACTTC
CASSLGRSYEQYF
>TRBV9|.|.|TRBJ1-2
TGTGCCAGCGGCCCCAATAGAGAAGACAGAGGCTATGGCTACACCTTC
CASGPNREDRGYGYTF
>TRBV21-1|.|.|TRBJ1-5
TGTGCCAGCAGCACTCGGGACAGGGGGGAGGATCAGCCCCAGCATTTT
CASSTRDRGEDQPQHF
>TRBV7-8|.|.|TRBJ1-6
TGTGCCAGCTGTCGGGGGGGGAATTCACCCCTCCACTTT
CASCRGGNSPLHF
>TRBV7-6|.|.|TRBJ2-5
TGTGCCAGCAGCTTAGGTCTCCAAGAGACCCAGTACTTC
CASSLGLQETQYF
>TRBV11-2|.|TRBD1|TRBJ1-1
TGTGCCAGCAGCGCCCAGACAGGGGCCAACACTGAAGCTTTCTTT
CASSAQTGANTEAFF
>TRBV7-9|.|.|TRBJ2-3
TGTGCCAGCAGCCCGTCACAGGGCAGCTCCACAGATACGCAGTATTTT
CASSPSQGSSTDTQYF
>TRBV4-1|.|TRBD1|TRBJ2-7
TGCGCCAGCAGCCACGGGACAGGGGGAGACTACGAGCAGTACTTC
CASSHGTGGDYEQYF
>TRBV6-5|once|TRBD1|TRBJ1-2
TGTGCCAGCAGTCACGGACAGGGAGGATCTGGCTACACCTTC
CASSHGQGGSGYTF
>TRBV24-1|.|TRBD2|TRBJ2-7
TGTGCCACCAGTGTTCCCGGGAGGGCAGGCTCCCCATTCGAGCAGTACTTC
CATSVPGRAGSPFEQYF
>TRBV5-1|.|.|TRBJ2-2
TGCGCCAGCAGCCCACGGACAGCCCAGAACACCGGGGAGCTGTTTTTT
CASSPRTAQNTGELFF
>TRBV19|once|TRBD1|TRBJ2-1
TGTGCCAGTAGTGGATGGACAGGGTGGGTCTCCTACAATGAGCAGTTCTTC
CASSGWTGWVSYNEQFF
>TRBV5-4|.|TRBD1|TRBJ1-5
TGTGCCAGCAGCACAGGGGGCGGCAATCAGCCCCAGCATTTT
CASSTGGGNQPQHF
>TRBV5-1|once|.|TRBJ1-3
TGCGCCAGCAGCATTACGACAGGCGGGTCTGGAAACACCATATATTTT
CASSITTGGSGNTIYF